This entry concerns a single TCR beta chain. The record originates from a study of blood T cell repertoires in COVID-19. Overall study context: Acute-phase and convalescent COVID-19 samples originated in the United States, Italy and Spain. PBMCs, B-cell-depleted T cells, or T cells were the source of the cDNA or gDNA that made up the material.

Germline assignment: CDR1 MNHEY and CDR2 SMNVEV (reference sequence). The J segment lost 5 bases and the V segment lost 5 bases, leaving 5 bases of the junction unmatched. CDR3 length: 14 amino acids. Per the study methods: Amplified reference gene primers provided the basis for estimating nucleated cell counts. Method: immunoSEQ multiplex PCR; TCRdb's copy keeps in-frame clones and lacks some. That table gives V, J and clone size, and the DNA gave D and trimming. The sample has 250,000 to 350,000 clones; over 80% are singletons. It was during active infection that Seattle patients were enrolled and then longitudinally followed.

The receptor's source is a woman in her 50s with COVID-19, enrolled during active disease. The chain combines TRBV27 with TRBJ2-3; 9 positions agree with TRBD1. Specimen: peripheral blood. Written as DNA, the CDR3 is TGTGCCAGCAGTATGGGACAGGGAGTAGATACGCAGTATTTT. The encoded protein is CASSMGQGVDTQYF.